These 10 T cell receptor beta chains came from one sample sequenced in a study of blood T cell repertoires in COVID-19 (dated by TCRdb to 2018 to 2020). Libraries came from the immunoSEQ multiplex PCR assay. Held by TCRdb, this immuneACCESS table contains in-frame sequences only and omits some clones. Under half of the omission traces to an unresolved V gene where checked; the cause of the rest is unknown. Recorded for this sample are some 180,000 clones; 83% of them occurred a single time. The ten largest clones take up over 2% of the sample. The sample taken for sequencing was peripheral blood. The receptors shown here come from a woman aged 80 or over with acute or convalescent COVID-19.

The V gene is TRBV30, the J gene TRBJ2-3; no definite D call. Germline assignment: CDR1 GTSNPN and CDR2 SVGIG (reference sequence). Trimming cost V 2 bases and J 5 bases, with 8 bases left between them. This CDR3 has 12 amino acids. Here the CDR3 reads CAWSSGEDTQYF. The CDR3 nucleotides are TGTGCCTGGAGTTCGGGTGAAGATACGCAGTATTTT.

CDR3 loop: CASSFSGGTYEQYF. The DNA of the CDR3 is TGTGCCAGCAGCTTTAGCGGGGGGACGTACGAGCAGTACTTC. This chain uses TRBV11-2 with TRBJ2-7, with 10 bases that match TRBD2. In germline, CDR1 is SGHAT, CDR2 FQNNGV. The CDR3 is 14 residues long. V trimming: 3 bases; J trimming: 4 bases; junction bases outside the gene matches: 3.

The CDR3 protein is CASSSGLGTGELFF. CDR3 DNA sequence: TGTGCCAGCAGCTCGGGACTTGGCACCGGGGAGCTGTTTTTT. This chain links TRBV5-4 with TRBJ2-2; D possibly corresponds to TRBD2 (6 bases). V lost 3 bases to trimming and J lost 4 bases, with 10 bases between them. The CDR3 spans 14 residues. Per the germline V gene, CDR1 is SGHNT and CDR2 is YYREEE (reference sequence). Looking up the rest from reference TRBV5-4 and TRBJ2-2 gives the full variable domain: ETGVTQSPTHLIKTRGQQVTLRCSSQSGHNTVSWYQQALGQGPQFIFQYYREEENGRGNFPPRFSGLQFPNYSSELNVNALELDDSALYLCASSSGLGTGELFFGEGSRLTVL.

This clone has a single count. The chain recombines TRBV28 with TRBJ1-3; the match to TRBD1 covers 9 bases. This CDR3 comprises 16 residues. Trimming removed 6 bases from V and 1 base from J; junction bases left unmatched: 7. Germline CDR1 and CDR2: MDHEN and SYDVKM. Written as DNA, the CDR3 is TGTGCCAGCAGAACCAGACAGGGGGAGTCTGGAAACACCATATATTTT. Residues: CASRTRQGESGNTIYF. The whole variable domain, remainder taken from reference TRBV28 and TRBJ1-3, is DVKVTQSSRYLVKRTGEKVFLECVQDMDHENMFWYRQDPGLGLRLIYFSYDVKMKEKGDIPEGYSVSREKKERFSLILESASTNQTSMYLCASRTRQGESGNTIYFGEGSWLTVV.

The V gene is TRBV14, the J gene TRBJ2-1, with 9 bases matching TRBD2. J was trimmed by 4 bases and V by 2 bases; bases with no gene match: 0. CDR3 length equals 14 residues. CDR1 and CDR2 (germline): SGHDN, FVKESK. Here the CDR3 reads CASSQLAGYNEQFF. For the CDR3, the DNA is TGTGCCAGCAGCCAACTAGCGGGATACAATGAGCAGTTCTTC.

This clone was seen more than once but under ten times. The rearrangement joins TRBV6-4 to TRBJ1-2; 8 nucleotides agree with TRBD1. CDR1 is MRHNA, CDR2 SNTAGT, per germline. This CDR3 has 15 residues. V shed 6 bases, J shed 5 bases, and the junction held 11 bases outside the gene matches. CDR3 DNA sequence: TGTGCCAGCAGAGATACCGGGACAGGAGGGTATGGCTACACCTTC. Its protein product is CASRDTGTGGYGYTF.

The V call is TRBV3-1 (or the pseudogene TRBV3-2), the J call TRBJ2-5, with 12 bases aligning to TRBD2. This CDR3 region has 13 residues. Germline values: CDR1 LGHDT, CDR2 YNNKEL (reference sequence). J lost 4 bases, V lost 8 bases, and 2 bases had no gene match. CDR3 in amino acids: CASGTSGLETQYF. The DNA of the CDR3 is TGTGCCAGCGGGACTAGCGGGTTAGAGACCCAGTACTTC.

The V and J genes are TRBV7-9 and TRBJ1-3, with 7 bases matching TRBD1. CDR3 length: 15 amino acids. Per germline, CDR1 SEHNR and CDR2 FQNEAQ (reference sequence). V lost 5 bases to trimming and J lost 0 bases; unmatched junction nucleotides: 4. CDR3 sequence (DNA): TGTGCCAGCAGCGAACAGGGGACCTCTGGAAACACCATATATTTT. The encoded protein is CASSEQGTSGNTIYF.

The rearrangement links TRBV28 to TRBJ2-5; D is possibly TRBD2 (6 bases). The CDR3 contains 12 residues. The germline V and J ends were trimmed by 5 bases and 4 bases, with 8 bases remaining between them. The germline V gene encodes CDR1 MDHEN and CDR2 SYDVKM. This CDR3 reads CASSGGGETQYF. CDR3 in DNA: TGTGCCAGCAGTGGGGGAGGAGAGACCCAGTACTTC.

The chain recombines TRBV9 with TRBJ2-5, with 8 bases fitting TRBD2. The germline gives CDR1 SGDLS, CDR2 YYNGEE. The V and J ends lost 0 bases and 3 bases, in that order; junction bases with no gene match: 7. The CDR3 extends over 16 amino acids. The CDR3 loop is CASSVGLAGPEETQYF. The DNA for the CDR3 is TGTGCCAGCAGCGTAGGTCTAGCGGGCCCCGAAGAGACCCAGTACTTC. Together with reference TRBV9 and TRBJ2-5, the CDR3 gives the full variable domain: DSGVTQTPKHLITATGQRVTLRCSPRSGDLSVYWYQQSLDQGLQFLIQYYNGEERAKGNILERFSAQQFPDLHSELNLSSLELGDSALYFCASSVGLAGPEETQYFGPGTRLLVL.